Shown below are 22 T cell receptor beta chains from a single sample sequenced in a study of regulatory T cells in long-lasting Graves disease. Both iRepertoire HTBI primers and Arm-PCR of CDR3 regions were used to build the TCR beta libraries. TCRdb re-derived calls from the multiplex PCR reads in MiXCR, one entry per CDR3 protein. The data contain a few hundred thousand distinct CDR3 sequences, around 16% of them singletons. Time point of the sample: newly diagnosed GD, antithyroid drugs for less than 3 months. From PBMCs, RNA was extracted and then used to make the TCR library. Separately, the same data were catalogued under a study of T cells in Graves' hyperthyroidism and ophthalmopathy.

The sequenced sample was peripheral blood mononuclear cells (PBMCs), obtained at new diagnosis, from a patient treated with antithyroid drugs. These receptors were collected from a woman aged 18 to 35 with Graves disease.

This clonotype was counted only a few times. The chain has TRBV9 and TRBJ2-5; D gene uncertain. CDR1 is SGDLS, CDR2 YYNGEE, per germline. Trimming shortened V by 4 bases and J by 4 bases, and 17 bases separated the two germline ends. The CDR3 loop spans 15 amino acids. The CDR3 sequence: CASSPLTAERETQYF. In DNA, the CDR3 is TGTGCCAGCAGCCCCCTCACGGCTGAGAGAGAGACCCAGTACTTC.

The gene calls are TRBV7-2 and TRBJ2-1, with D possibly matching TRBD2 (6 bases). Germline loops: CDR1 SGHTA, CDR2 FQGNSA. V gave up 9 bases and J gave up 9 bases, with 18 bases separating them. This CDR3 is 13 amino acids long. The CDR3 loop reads CARSEGGISEQFF. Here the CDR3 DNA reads TGTGCCAGATCGGAGGGCGGCATTAGTGAGCAGTTCTTC.

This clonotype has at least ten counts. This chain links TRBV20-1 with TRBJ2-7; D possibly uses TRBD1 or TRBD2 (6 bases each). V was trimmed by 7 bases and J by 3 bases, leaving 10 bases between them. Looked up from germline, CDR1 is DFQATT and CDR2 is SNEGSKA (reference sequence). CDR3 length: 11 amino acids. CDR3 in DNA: TGCAGTGTGGGGGGCAACTACGAGCAGTACTTC. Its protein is CSVGGNYEQYF.

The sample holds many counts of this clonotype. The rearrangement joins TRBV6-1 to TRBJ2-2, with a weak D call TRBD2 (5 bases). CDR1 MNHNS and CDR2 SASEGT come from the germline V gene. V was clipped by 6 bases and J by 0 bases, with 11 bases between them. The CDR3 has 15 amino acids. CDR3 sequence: CASSLVSANTGELFF. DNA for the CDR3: TGTGCCAGCAGCCTCGTTAGCGCGAACACCGGGGAGCTGTTTTTT.

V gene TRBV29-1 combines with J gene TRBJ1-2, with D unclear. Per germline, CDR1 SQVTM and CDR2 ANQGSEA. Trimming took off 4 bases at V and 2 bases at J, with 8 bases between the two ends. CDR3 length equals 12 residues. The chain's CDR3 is CSVGHLNYGYTF. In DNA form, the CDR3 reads TGCAGCGTTGGGCACCTGAACTATGGCTACACCTTC. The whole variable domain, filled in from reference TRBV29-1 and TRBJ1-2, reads SAVISQKPSRDICQRGTSLTIQCQVDSQVTMMFWYRQQPGQSLTLIATANQGSEATYESGFVIDKFPISRPNLTFSTLTVSNMSPEDSSIYLCSVGHLNYGYTFGSGTRLTVV.

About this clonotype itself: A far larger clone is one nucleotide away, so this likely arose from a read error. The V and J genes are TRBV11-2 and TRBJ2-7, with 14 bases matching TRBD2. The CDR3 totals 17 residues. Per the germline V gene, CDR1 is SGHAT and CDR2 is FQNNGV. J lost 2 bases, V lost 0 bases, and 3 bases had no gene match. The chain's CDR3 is CASSLEPGLAGAYEQYF. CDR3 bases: TGTGCCAGCAGCTTAGAACCGGGACTAGCGGGAGCCTACGAGCAGTACTTC.

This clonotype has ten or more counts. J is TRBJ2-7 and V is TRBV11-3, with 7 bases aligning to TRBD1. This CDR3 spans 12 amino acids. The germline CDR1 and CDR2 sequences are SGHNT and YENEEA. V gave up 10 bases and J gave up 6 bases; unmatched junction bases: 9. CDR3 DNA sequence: TGTGCCACCTCGCCAGGGGGTGGCGAGCAGTACTTC. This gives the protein CATSPGGGEQYF. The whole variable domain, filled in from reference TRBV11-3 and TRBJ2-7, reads EAGVVQSPRYKIIEKKQPVAFWCNPISGHNTLYWYLQNLGQGPELLIRYENEEAVDDSQLPKDRFSAERLKGVDSTLKIQPAELGDSAVYLCATSPGGGEQYFGPGTRLTVT.

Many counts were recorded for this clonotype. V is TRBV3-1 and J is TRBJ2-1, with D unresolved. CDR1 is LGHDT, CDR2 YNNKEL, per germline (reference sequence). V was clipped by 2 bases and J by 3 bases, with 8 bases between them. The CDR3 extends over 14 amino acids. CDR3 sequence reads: CASSQTPDYNEQFF. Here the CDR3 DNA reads TGTGCCAGCAGCCAAACTCCGGACTACAATGAGCAGTTCTTC.

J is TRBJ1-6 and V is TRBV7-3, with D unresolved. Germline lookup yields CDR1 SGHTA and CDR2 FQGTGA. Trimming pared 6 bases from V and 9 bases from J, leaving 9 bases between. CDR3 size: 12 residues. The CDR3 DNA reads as TGTGCCAGCAGGAACGACGGTTCACCCCTCCACTTT. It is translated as CASRNDGSPLHF.

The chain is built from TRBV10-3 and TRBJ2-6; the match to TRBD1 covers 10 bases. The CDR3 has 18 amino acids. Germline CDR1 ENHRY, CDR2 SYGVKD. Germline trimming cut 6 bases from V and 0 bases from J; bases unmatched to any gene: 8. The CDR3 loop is CAISTPGQGFSGANVLTF. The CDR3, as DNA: TGTGCCATCAGCACTCCGGGACAGGGGTTCTCTGGGGCCAACGTCCTGACTTTC.

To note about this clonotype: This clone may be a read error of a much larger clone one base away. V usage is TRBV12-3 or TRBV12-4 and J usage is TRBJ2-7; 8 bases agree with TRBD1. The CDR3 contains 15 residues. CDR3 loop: CAGSSPPTGAYEQYF. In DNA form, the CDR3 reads TGTGCCGGCAGTTCACCCCCGACAGGGGCTTACGAGCAGTACTTC.

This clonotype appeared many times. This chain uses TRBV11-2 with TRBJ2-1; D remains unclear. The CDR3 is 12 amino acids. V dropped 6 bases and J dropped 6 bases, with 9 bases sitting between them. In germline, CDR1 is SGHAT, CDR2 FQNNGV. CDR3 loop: CASRHTLNEQFF. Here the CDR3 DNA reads TGTGCCAGCAGACACACCCTCAATGAGCAGTTCTTC. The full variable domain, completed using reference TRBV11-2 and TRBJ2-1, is EAGVAQSPRYKIIEKRQSVAFWCNPISGHATLYWYQQILGQGPKLLIQFQNNGVVDDSQLPKDRFSAERLKGVDSTLKIQPAKLEDSAVYLCASRHTLNEQFFGPGTRLTVL.

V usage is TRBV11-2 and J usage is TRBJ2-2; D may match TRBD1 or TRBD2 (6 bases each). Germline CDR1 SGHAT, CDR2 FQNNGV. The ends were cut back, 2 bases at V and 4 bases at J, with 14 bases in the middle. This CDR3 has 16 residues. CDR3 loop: CASSLSRGAVTGELFF. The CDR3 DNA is TGTGCCAGCAGCTTATCGAGGGGGGCGGTCACCGGGGAGCTGTTTTTT.

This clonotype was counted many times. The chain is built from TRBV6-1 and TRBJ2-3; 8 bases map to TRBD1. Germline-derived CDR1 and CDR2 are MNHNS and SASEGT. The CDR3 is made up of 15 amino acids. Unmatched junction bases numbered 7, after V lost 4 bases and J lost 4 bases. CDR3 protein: CASSVTGDRADTQYF. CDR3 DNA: TGTGCCAGCAGTGTGACAGGGGATCGCGCAGATACGCAGTATTTT.

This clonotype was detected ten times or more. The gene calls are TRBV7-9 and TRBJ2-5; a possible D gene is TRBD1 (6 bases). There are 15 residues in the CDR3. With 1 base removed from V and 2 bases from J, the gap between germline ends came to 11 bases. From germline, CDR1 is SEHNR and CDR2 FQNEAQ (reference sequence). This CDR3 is CASSLVRQEQETQYF. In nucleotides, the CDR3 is TGTGCCAGCAGCTTAGTGAGACAGGAGCAAGAGACCCAGTACTTC.

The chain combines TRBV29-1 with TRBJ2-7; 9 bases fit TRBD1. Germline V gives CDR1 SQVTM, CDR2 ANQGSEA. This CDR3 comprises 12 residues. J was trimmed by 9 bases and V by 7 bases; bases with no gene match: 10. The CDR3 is CSGGQGFGVQYF. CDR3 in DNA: TGCAGCGGTGGACAGGGGTTTGGTGTGCAGTACTTC.

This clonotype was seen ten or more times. The CDR3 DNA reads TGTGCCAGCAGCCATGGATTGCGGGGGGGCCAGGAGGTCGGGGAGCTGTTTTTT. Translation gives CASSHGLRGGQEVGELFF. The chain carries TRBV3-1 and TRBJ2-2; 9 nucleotides agree with TRBD2. With V trimmed by 3 bases and J by 7 bases, 15 bases remained unmatched. Germline CDR1 is LGHDT and CDR2 is YNNKEL (reference sequence). CDR3 length: 18 amino acids.

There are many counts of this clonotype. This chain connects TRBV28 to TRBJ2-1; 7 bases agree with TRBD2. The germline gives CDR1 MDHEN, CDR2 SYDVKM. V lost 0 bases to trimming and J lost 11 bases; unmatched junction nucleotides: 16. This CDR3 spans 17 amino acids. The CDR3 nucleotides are TGTGCCAGCAGTTTATGGCCCTGGGCGGGGGTACCCGGTCAGCAGTTCTTC. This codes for CASSLWPWAGVPGQQFF.

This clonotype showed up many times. This CDR3 is CASSSSVLAGAVGTGELFF. The CDR3 DNA reads as TGCGCCAGCAGCTCCTCTGTACTAGCGGGGGCCGTCGGCACCGGGGAGCTGTTTTTT. V and J are TRBV5-1 and TRBJ2-2; TRBD2 agrees at 11 bases. The CDR3 is 19 residues long. Trimming took 3 bases from V and 4 from J; bases not matched to a gene: 14. Germline loops: CDR1 SGHRS, CDR2 YFSETQ.

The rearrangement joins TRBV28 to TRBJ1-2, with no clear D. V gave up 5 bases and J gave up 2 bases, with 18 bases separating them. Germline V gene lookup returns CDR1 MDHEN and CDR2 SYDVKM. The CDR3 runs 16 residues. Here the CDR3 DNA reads TGTGCCAGCAGTAGTACAGCCAATCCCTTAAACTATGGCTACACCTTC. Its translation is CASSSTANPLNYGYTF.

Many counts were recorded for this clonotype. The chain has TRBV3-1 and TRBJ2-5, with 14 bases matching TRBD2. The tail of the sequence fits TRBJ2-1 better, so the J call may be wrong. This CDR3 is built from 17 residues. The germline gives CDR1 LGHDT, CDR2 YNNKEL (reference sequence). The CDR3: CASSPGMTSGRAWEQFF. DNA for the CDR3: TGTGCCAGCAGCCCCGGTATGACTAGCGGGAGGGCCTGGGAGCAGTTCTTC.

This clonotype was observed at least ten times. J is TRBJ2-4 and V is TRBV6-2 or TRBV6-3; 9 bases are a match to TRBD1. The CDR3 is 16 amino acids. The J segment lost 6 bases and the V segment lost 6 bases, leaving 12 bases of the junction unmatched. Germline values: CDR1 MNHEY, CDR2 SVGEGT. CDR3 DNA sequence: TGTGCCAGCAGCCAGGCGGACAGGGGTTCCGGAAACATTCAGTACTTC. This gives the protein CASSQADRGSGNIQYF.